This T cell receptor (beta chain) derives from a study of CD8+ T cells in alopecia areata. The treatment here: oral pan-JAK inhibitor, 5-10 mg twice daily. Per germline, CDR1 MDHEN and CDR2 SYDVKM. After removal of 5 bases from V and 0 bases from J, the junction contained 8 bases not matched to a gene. The CDR3 is 16 residues long. Extraction of RNA preceded its reverse transcription into cDNA, which served as the sequencing template. Sequenced by immunoSEQ multiplex PCR; TCRdb stores in-frame clones only, minus some. Here the sample spans around 100,000 clones, roughly 40% being singletons. Sequencing was performed on CD8+ T cells sorted from blood, taken at week 24, from a patient treated with tofacitinib. This TCR was sampled from a human donor with alopecia areata. The chain couples TRBV28 to TRBJ2-5; TRBD1 matches 8 bases. CDR3 in amino acids: CASSPGQGLYQETQYF. The CDR3 region has the DNA TGTGCCAGCAGTCCCGGACAGGGACTGTACCAAGAGACCCAGTACTTC.